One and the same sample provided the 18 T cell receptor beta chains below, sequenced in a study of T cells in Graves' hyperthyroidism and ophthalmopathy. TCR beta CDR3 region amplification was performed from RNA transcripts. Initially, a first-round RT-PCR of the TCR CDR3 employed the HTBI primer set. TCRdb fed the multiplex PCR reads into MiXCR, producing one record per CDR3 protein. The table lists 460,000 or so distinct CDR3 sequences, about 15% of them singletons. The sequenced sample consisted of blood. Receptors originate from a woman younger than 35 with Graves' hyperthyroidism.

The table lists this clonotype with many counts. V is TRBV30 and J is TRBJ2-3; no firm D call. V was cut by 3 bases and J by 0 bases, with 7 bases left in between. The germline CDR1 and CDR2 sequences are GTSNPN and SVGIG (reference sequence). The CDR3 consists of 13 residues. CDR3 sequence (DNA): TGTGCCTGGAGCATAGCCAGCACAGATACGCAGTATTTT. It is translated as CAWSIASTDTQYF.

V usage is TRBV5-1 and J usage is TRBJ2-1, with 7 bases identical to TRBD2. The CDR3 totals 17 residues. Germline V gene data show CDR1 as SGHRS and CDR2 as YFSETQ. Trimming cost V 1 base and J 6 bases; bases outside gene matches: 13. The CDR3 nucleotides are TGCGCCAGCAGCTTGTGGGGGGGGATGGGACCAGCCAATGAGCAGTTCTTC. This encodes CASSLWGGMGPANEQFF.

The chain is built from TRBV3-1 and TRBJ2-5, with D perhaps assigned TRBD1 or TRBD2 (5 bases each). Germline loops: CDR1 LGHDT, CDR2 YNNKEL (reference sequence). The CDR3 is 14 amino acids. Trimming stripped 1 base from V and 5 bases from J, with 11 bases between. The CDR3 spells CASSQAGALETQYF. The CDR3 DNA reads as TGTGCCAGCAGCCAAGCCGGGGCCCTGGAGACCCAGTACTTC.

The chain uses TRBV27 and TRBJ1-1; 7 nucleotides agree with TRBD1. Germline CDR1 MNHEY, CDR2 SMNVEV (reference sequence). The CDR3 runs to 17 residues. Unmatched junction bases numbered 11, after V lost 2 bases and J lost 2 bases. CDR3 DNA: TGTGCCAGCAGTTTAAAGGGGGCGGGCGCCTTTAACACTGAAGCTTTCTTT. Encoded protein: CASSLKGAGAFNTEAFF.

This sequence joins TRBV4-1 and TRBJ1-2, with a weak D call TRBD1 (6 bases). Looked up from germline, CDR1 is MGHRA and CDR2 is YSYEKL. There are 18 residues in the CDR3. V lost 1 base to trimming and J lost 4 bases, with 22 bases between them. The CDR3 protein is CASSQGGLSRTDRYGYTF. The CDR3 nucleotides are TGCGCCAGCAGCCAAGGAGGCCTTTCGAGGACAGACCGCTATGGCTACACCTTC.

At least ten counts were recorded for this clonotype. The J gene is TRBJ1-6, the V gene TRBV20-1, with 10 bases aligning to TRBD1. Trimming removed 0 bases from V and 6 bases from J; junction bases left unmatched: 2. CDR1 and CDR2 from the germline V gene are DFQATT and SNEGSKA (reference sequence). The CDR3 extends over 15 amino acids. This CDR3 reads CSARDRDRGNSPLHF. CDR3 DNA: TGCAGTGCTAGAGATCGGGACAGGGGTAATTCACCCCTCCACTTT.

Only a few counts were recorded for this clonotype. The CDR3 reads CASSLVSGGGETQYF. The CDR3 coding sequence is TGTGCCAGCAGCTTGGTTAGCGGGGGGGGAGAGACCCAGTACTTC. The genes are TRBV5-4 and TRBJ2-5, with 11 bases lining up with TRBD2. The CDR3 is made up of 15 amino acids. Germline values: CDR1 SGHNT, CDR2 YYREEE (reference sequence). V lost 0 bases, J lost 4 bases, and 2 bases stayed unmatched.

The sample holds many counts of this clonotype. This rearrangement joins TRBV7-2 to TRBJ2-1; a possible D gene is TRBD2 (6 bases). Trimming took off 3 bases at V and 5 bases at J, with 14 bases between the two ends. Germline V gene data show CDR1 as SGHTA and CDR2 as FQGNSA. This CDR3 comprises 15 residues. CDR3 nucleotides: TGTGCCAGCAGCTTGGAGCACAGGAGGGACAATGAGCAGTTCTTC. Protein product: CASSLEHRRDNEQFF.

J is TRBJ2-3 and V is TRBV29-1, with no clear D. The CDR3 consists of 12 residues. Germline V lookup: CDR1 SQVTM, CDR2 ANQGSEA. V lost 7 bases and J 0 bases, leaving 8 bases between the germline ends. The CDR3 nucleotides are TGCAGCGCTTCCTACAGCACAGATACGCAGTATTTT. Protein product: CSASYSTDTQYF.

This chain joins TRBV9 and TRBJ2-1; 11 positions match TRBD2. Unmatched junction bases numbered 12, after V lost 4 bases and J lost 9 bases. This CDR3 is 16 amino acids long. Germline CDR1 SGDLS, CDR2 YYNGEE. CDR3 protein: CASSPSGRTSTGEQFF. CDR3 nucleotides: TGTGCCAGCAGCCCTAGCGGGAGGACCTCTACCGGTGAGCAGTTCTTC.

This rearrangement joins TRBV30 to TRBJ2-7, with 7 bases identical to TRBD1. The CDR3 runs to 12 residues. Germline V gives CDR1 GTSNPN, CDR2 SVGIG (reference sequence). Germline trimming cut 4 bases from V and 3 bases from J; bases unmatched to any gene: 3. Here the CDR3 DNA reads TGTGCCTGGACGGCAGGGGGCTACGAGCAGTACTTC. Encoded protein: CAWTAGGYEQYF.

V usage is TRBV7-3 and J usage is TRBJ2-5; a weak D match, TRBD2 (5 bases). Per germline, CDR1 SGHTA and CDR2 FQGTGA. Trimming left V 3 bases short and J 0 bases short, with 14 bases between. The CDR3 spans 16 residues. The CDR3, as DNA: TGTGCCAGCAGCTTGACCGTAGGGCGGGACCAAGAGACCCAGTACTTC. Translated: CASSLTVGRDQETQYF.

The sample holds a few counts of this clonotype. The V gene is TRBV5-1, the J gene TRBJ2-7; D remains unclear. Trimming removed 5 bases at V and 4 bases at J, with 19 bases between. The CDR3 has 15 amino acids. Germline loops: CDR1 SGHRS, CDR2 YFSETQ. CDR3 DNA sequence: TGCGCCAGCAGTCTGGTCGAGGCAAAACGGTACGAGCAGTACTTC. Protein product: CASSLVEAKRYEQYF.

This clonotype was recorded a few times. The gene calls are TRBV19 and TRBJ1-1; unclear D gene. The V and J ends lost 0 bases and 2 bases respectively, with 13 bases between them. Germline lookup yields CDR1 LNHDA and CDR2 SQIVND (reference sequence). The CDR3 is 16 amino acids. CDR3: CASSIDLAPSNTEAFF. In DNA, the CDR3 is TGTGCCAGTAGTATAGATCTTGCACCTTCAAACACTGAAGCTTTCTTT.

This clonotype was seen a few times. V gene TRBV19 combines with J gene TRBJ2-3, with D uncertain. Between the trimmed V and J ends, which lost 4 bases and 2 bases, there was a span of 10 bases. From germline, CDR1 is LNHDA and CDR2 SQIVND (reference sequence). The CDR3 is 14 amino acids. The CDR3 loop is CASSSGKITDTQYF. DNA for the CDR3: TGTGCCAGTAGTAGCGGCAAGATCACAGATACGCAGTATTTT.

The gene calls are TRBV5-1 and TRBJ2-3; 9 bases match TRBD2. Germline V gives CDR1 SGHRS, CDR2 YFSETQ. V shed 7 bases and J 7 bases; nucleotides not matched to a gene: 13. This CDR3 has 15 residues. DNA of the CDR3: TGCGCCAGCCAACGGGGTAGCGGGAGTGGAAATACGCAGTATTTT. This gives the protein CASQRGSGSGNTQYF.

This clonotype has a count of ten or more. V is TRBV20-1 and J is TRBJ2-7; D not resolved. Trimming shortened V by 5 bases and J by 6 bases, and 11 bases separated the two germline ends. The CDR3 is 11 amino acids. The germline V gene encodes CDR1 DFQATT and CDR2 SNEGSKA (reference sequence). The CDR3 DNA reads TGCAGTGCTGGCCCCTTGGGCGAGCAGTACGTC. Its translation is CSAGPLGEQYV.

The CDR3 DNA sequence: TGCAGTGCTAGCCGGGAGGGCGCCCCTGAGACGCAGTATTTT. This codes for CSASREGAPETQYF. This rearrangement joins TRBV20-1 to TRBJ2-3; 8 bases fit TRBD2. The germline V gene encodes CDR1 DFQATT and CDR2 SNEGSKA (reference sequence). J gave up 9 bases and V 3 bases, and 11 bases lay outside the gene matches. CDR3 length equals 14 residues.